These T cell receptor beta chains were read from a single sample in a study of cytomegalovirus exposure and HLA in healthy donors. Method: immunoSEQ multiplex PCR; TCRdb's copy keeps in-frame clones and lacks some. Of approximately 160,000 clones in the sample, less than 95% were seen once. Sequencing input: PBMCs. These receptors were obtained from a woman aged 18-29 years in good health and CMV-seropositive. CDR3s include the opening cysteine and the closing phenylalanine or tryptophan. D genes are given only for firm matches. Clone size is shown for a subset of rows, as once, few, many or a class of expanded clone.

>TRBJ2-7|TRBV2|TRBD2|.
TGTGCCAGCCTAGATATAGCGGGGCCCTACGAGCAGTACTTC
CASLDIAGPYEQYF
>TRBJ2-7|TRBV2|.|few
TGTGCCAGCGGCCGGGACTCCTACGAGCAGTACTTC
CASGRDSYEQYF
>TRBJ2-2|TRBV7-9|.|.
TGTGCCAGCAGCTTCTCCACCGGGGAGCTGTTTTTT
CASSFSTGELFF
>TRBJ2-5|TRBV7-9|.|.
TGTGCCAGCAGCTTAGCGGCGGGTGGAGAGACCCAGTACTTC
CASSLAAGGETQYF
>TRBJ2-7|TRBV6-1|TRBD2|few
TGTGCCAGCAGTGAAGGGCGGGGGGGCTACGAGCAGTACTTC
CASSEGRGGYEQYF
>TRBJ2-7|TRBV11-2|.|.
TGTGCCAGCAGCTTGCCCTCCCGGGAGCAGTACTTC
CASSLPSREQYF
>TRBJ1-1|TRBV6-5|.|.
TGTGCCAGCAGTTACTCGAGGTTGACTGAAGCTTTCTTT
CASSYSRLTEAFF
>TRBJ2-5|TRBV27|TRBD1|.
TGTGCCAGCAGTTTACCCAACCGGGACAGGGGCCAAGAGACCCAGTACTTC
CASSLPNRDRGQETQYF
>TRBJ2-7|TRBV18|.|.
TGTGCCAGCTCAAGATATACAGGGCGCGTCGAGGACGAGCAGTACTTC
CASSRYTGRVEDEQYF
>TRBJ2-5|TRBV10-3|TRBD2|.
TGTGCCATCACGGCTAGCGGGGCACAAGAGACCCAGTACTTC
CAITASGAQETQYF
>TRBJ1-1|TRBV6-5|.|.
TGTGCCAGCAGTTACTCGATCACAGGAGCCACTGAAGCTTTCTTT
CASSYSITGATEAFF
>TRBJ1-5|TRBV5-5|.|.
TGTGCCAGCAGCTTCGGGACACTTAGCAATCAGCCCCAGCATTTT
CASSFGTLSNQPQHF
>TRBJ1-1|TRBV5-1|.|.
TGCGCCAGCAGCTTGGTGGACATGAACACTGAAGCTTTCTTT
CASSLVDMNTEAFF
>TRBJ2-1|TRBV11-2|TRBD2|.
TGTGCCAGCAGCTTAGACGGACTAGCGGGGAATAATGAGCAGTTCTTC
CASSLDGLAGNNEQFF
>TRBJ2-3|TRBV11-1|.|.
TGTGCCAGCAGCTTAGGTCAGGCTCAAGTTACGCAGTATTTT
CASSLGQAQVTQYF
>TRBJ2-5|TRBV7-2|TRBD1|.
TGTGCCAGCAGCTCGACCGGGACAGATAGCGAGACCCAGTACTTC
CASSSTGTDSETQYF
>TRBJ2-6|TRBV5-1|.|.
TGCGCCAGCAGCGCCCCACAGGGATTTGGGGCCAACGTCCTGACTTTC
CASSAPQGFGANVLTF